This TCR beta chain stems from a study of metastatic and nonmetastatic thyroid tumors. MiXCR was used by TCRdb to re-call the PCR reads. Of approximately 28,000 clones in the sample, approximately 19% are singletons; the top ten hold roughly 22%. Each patient went into thyroid surgery without having received any treatment. The germline gives CDR1 LNHDA, CDR2 SQIVND (reference sequence). This CDR3 region has 14 residues. This clone was counted many times. The junction differs from germline at one of its ends, possibly a read error. The origin of this receptor is a female donor with papillary thyroid cancer or a benign thyroid nodule (not recorded which). Some clones in this sample may be carry-over from other donors' samples. The chain employs TRBV19 and TRBJ1-3; possible D gene TRBD1, 5 bases. Material for sequencing was blood. DNA for the CDR3: TGTGCCAGTAGTACCGGGACGCCTGGGAACACCATATATTTT. Translating gives CASSTGTPGNTIYF.